This is a list of T cell receptor beta chains from one sample in a study of cytomegalovirus exposure and HLA in healthy donors. Assay used: immunoSEQ multiplex PCR; TCRdb lists only in-frame clones, some missing. This sample's table reports under 120,000 clones. The sequencing input was PBMCs. These receptors all come from a man aged 50-60 years in good health and CMV-seronegative. Each CDR3 is given with its conserved first and last residue. A D gene is named only where the DNA matches it firmly.

len,d_gene,j_gene,v_gene,CDR3aa,CDR3nt
18,TRBD2,TRBJ2-3,TRBV4-2,CASSLPSGRTLSTDTQYF,TGTGCCAGCAGCCTCCCCAGCGGGAGGACCCTTAGCACAGATACGCAGTATTTT
14,NA,TRBJ1-2,TRBV19,CASSDRPWRYGYTF,TGTGCCAGTAGCGACAGACCCTGGCGCTATGGCTACACCTTC
13,NA,TRBJ1-3,TRBV9,CASSVEGEDTIYF,TGTGCCAGCAGCGTAGAAGGGGAGGACACCATATATTTT
15,TRBD2,TRBJ2-1,TRBV5-1,CASSLTSGGQYEQFF,TGCGCCAGCAGCTTGACTAGCGGGGGCCAGTATGAGCAGTTCTTC
15,TRBD1,TRBJ2-7,TRBV4-2,CASSQGEGQGYEQYF,TGTGCCAGCAGCCAAGGTGAGGGACAGGGCTACGAGCAGTACTTC
14,TRBD1,TRBJ1-1,TRBV5-1,CASSNGTANTEAFF,TGCGCCAGCAGCAACGGGACAGCGAACACTGAAGCTTTCTTT
13,NA,TRBJ1-1,TRBV7-9,CASSGATKSEAFF,TGTGCCAGCAGCGGGGCGACGAAAAGTGAAGCTTTCTTT
14,NA,TRBJ1-6,TRBV19,CASRATGTNSPLHF,TGTGCCAGTAGGGCGACAGGAACTAATTCACCCCTCCACTTT
14,NA,TRBJ2-7,TRBV7-8,CASSFGQRTYEQYF,TGTGCCAGCAGCTTTGGACAGCGTACCTACGAGCAGTACTTC
12,NA,TRBJ1-1,TRBV5-1,CASSLAGSEAFF,TGCGCCAGCAGCTTGGCCGGGTCTGAAGCTTTCTTT